This T cell receptor (beta chain) is drawn from a study of T cell changes during pregnancy in multiple sclerosis. The assay was immunoSEQ multiplex PCR, and TCRdb's table has in-frame clones only and misses some. The sample lists fewer than 50,000 clones; less than 95% were seen once. Germline CDR1 and CDR2: LGHNA and YNFKEQ. The CDR3 runs to 16 residues. After removal of 3 bases from V and 0 bases from J, the junction contained 4 bases not matched to a gene. The TCR sequence derives from a female donor with multiple sclerosis, enrolled in a pregnancy study. V usage is TRBV4-2 and J usage is TRBJ1-2; the match to TRBD1 covers 10 bases. Sequenced material: CD8+ T cells from peripheral blood mononuclear cells, taken in the first trimester of pregnancy. CDR3: CASSQRTGGPNYGYTF. The CDR3 DNA follows: TGTGCCAGCAGCCAGCGGACAGGGGGACCTAACTATGGCTACACCTTC.